This T cell receptor beta chain was obtained from a study of shared clonotypes between healthy human individuals. As for the study in general: Each donor had three CD4 naive, three CD4 memory, two CD8 naive and one CD8 memory plate.

General observations from the study: Relative to their counterparts shared across all four donors, non-shared clonotypes exhibited diminished generation probabilities.

This clone was observed once. Antigen specificity is unknown. The CDR3 covers 16 residues. Per germline, CDR1 SNHLY and CDR2 FYNNEI. V trimming: 6 bases; J trimming: 2 bases; junction bases outside the gene matches: 7. Naive CD8 cells comprised CD45RO-negative, CCR7-positively selected cells, excluding terminally differentiated effector memory CD45RA+ cells. The method was immunoSEQ multiplex PCR; TCRdb's version includes in-frame clones alone and lacks a portion of them. Of about 1,900,000 clones in the sample, roughly 95% are singletons; the top ten hold around 1.2%. The TCR originated in a young man in good health. The rearrangement links TRBV2 to TRBJ2-1, with 10 nucleotides matching TRBD2. Sample: naive CD8+ T cells sorted from blood. CDR3 sequence reads: CASRHVGTSAYNEQFF. CDR3 DNA: TGTGCCAGCAGACACGTAGGGACTAGCGCCTACAATGAGCAGTTCTTC. The full variable domain, in which reference TRBV2 and TRBJ2-1 provide the parts outside the CDR3, is EPEVTQTPSHQVTQMGQEVILRCVPISNHLYFYWYRQILGQKVEFLVSFYNNEISEKSEIFDDQFSVERPDGSNFTLKIRSTKLEDSAMYFCASRHVGTSAYNEQFFGPGTRLTVL.